This TCR beta chain was recovered during a study of T-cell reconstitution after alpha-beta-depleted transplantation in children. Whole-study findings and limits: Newly made T cells mostly supplied T-cell counts and diversity one year after transplant. Reported findings indicate that, about two months after transplant, alpha-beta T cells came from several hundred expanded clones, which were derived from non-depleted graft cells. After transplant, high TCRbeta diversity at day 60 in some patients arose from surviving recipient T cells and thymic progenitors.

This clonotype was found a few times. Its antigen is currently unknown. There are 17 residues in the CDR3. Germline CDR1 is SGHTA and CDR2 is FQGNSA. Trimming removed 3 bases at V and 0 bases at J, with 12 bases between. It was with unique molecular identifiers that the TCRbeta library was prepared. From the PCR reads, TCRdb called clonotypes with MiXCR, one entry per CDR3 protein. This sample carries around 210,000 distinct CDR3 sequences, roughly 7% of them seen once, and the ten largest clones take roughly 6%. The J gene is TRBJ2-6, the V gene TRBV7-2; either TRBD1 or TRBD2 may supply D (5 bases each). Sequenced here: PBMCs, sampled before TCRalphabeta/CD19-depleted stem cell transplant. This TCR derives from a boy between 2 and 10 years old with acute lymphoblastic leukemia, due to receive a stem cell transplant. Here the CDR3 DNA reads TGTGCCAGCAGCTTTCGGGGCAGCATCTCTGGGGCCAACGTCCTGACTTTC. Its translation is CASSFRGSISGANVLTF.